This TCR beta chain was identified in a study of blood T cell repertoires in COVID-19. Per the original data handling: Amplification with reference gene primers provided the estimates of nucleated cell counts. Sequencing used immunoSEQ multiplex PCR; TCRdb keeps in-frame clones, though not all of them. The V and J calls and clone size come from that table; D and trimming were worked out from the DNA. This sample carries about 330,000 clones, 70% to 90% of them seen once, and the ten largest clones take approximately 5%. The V end lost 0 bases, the J end lost 0 bases, and 9 bases lay between the germline ends. The CDR3 covers 14 residues. CDR1 and CDR2 from the germline V gene are GTSNPN and SVGIG (reference sequence). Participants had their cohort set by participant-reported clinical history. Donors of Cohort 3 who recovered were those that had two negative PCRs, clearance, or symptom resolution.

This receptor was taken from a woman aged 30 to 39 who had recovered from COVID-19. The rearrangement joins TRBV30 to TRBJ2-7; weak D call: TRBD1 (5 bases). The sequenced sample was PBMCs or T cells enriched from blood (not recorded which). This CDR3 reads CAWSVPRDSYEQYF. DNA of the CDR3: TGTGCCTGGAGTGTACCCAGGGACTCCTACGAGCAGTACTTC.